This TCR beta chain came from a study of T cells in Graves' hyperthyroidism and ophthalmopathy (dated by TCRdb to the late 2010s). Describing the broader study: Peripheral blood samples were taken at the time of initial diagnosis, prior to any treatment. TCR V-J signatures able to tell the groups apart were searched for in a discovery cohort of 100 patients, of whom 40 to 45 had Graves' ophthalmopathy and 55 to 60 had stable Graves' hyperthyroidism. TCR Vbeta CDR3 sequencing of 135 peripheral blood samples (43 ophthalmopathy, roughly 74 hyperthyroidism and 17 progressor patients) is reported in the paper. Whether ophthalmopathy could be predicted prospectively was tested in an independent validation cohort made up of 18 to 20 hyperthyroidism patients plus 17 patients who later progressed to ophthalmopathy. In addition, the study compared T-cell repertoires in thyroid tissue and in blood from several Graves' hyperthyroidism patients. Once sampling was done, hyperthyroidism patients were given methimazole at a starting dose of 30 mg daily, whereas ophthalmopathy patients were given high-dose intravenous methylprednisolone. The approximately 98 discovery patients were randomly divided into training and test sets at a 7:3 ratio. What the study reported, not specific to this receptor: No statistical method was used to fix the sample size in advance, and group allocation was not hidden from the investigators. Blood samples also contained most of the expanded thyroid clonotypes (frequency above 0.001), which suggests that blood repertoires may reflect thyroid immune responses. In validation, progression to ophthalmopathy was predicted by the model with 70.59% sensitivity and 72.22% specificity, a median of approximately 6.5 months before onset. Ophthalmopathy was separated from stable hyperthyroidism by a 13 V-J signature model, with approximately 90% sensitivity and approximately 81% specificity obtained in cross-validation and 80%/75% obtained in testing.

Comment on this clonotype: Its recognized antigen is unknown. Base qualities were left out, and no much larger clone turns up one base away.

Amplification of TCR beta CDR3 regions was carried out from RNA transcripts. For the first round of RT-PCR on the TCR CDR3, the HTBI primer set was used together with the Qiagen OneStep RT-PCR kit. Libraries were constructed in a second round of multiplex PCR, after which size selection and purification were carried out. Libraries were sequenced paired-end with 100 bp reads on an Illumina HiSeq2000. The authors' analysis ran thus. SOAPnuke was used to process the raw data, with reads discarded if the reads contained adapters or uncalled bases, had a mean Phred below 15, or lacked an exact constant-primer or identifier match. High-quality paired reads were merged with COPE v1.2.5, and unique nucleotide sequences were defined as clonotypes. MiTCR v1.1 was used to align clonotypes to the IMGT TRBV, TRBD and TRBJ reference segments. Only V-J combinations with frequency above 0.0001, covering 98% to 99.2% of repertoires, were analysed. The TCS score was defined as F50 (clonal expansion) divided by E x V (chaos), with BLOSUM62-based TCRdist calculated between CDR3 peptides within each V-J. Welch's t-statistics and random forest reduced fewer than 600 V-J features to some 14, which were used in a naive Bayes classifier (R e1071). TCRdb reran the public reads through fastp at Q25 and MiXCR, keeping productive beta chains. Entries are consolidated by CDR3 protein sequence, retaining the most common genes and DNA. TCRdb, not the authors, supplied the V and J calls. The sample table lists 400,000 to 550,000 distinct CDR3 sequences, roughly 24% of them with a count of one. The biggest ten clones account for roughly 12% of the sample.

Ophthalmopathy patients had moderately to severely active disease, with a Clinical Activity Score of 3 or more, a NOSPECS grade of 4 or more, and a disease duration of less than 3 months. Patients with uncontrolled infections, other autoimmune diseases, pregnancy or lactation were excluded. Diagnoses were based on clinical symptoms, serum thyroxine and TRAb, thyroid ultrasound and orbital computed tomography. PBMCs were isolated from 7.5 to 10 ml of fresh peripheral blood by Ficoll-Paque density gradient centrifugation. Total RNA was extracted using Trizol reagent, and RNA quality was assessed on an Agilent 2100 Bioanalyzer. V gives up 2 bases and J gives up 4 bases, and the segment between their germline ends measures 21 bases. Reading from cysteine to phenylalanine, the CDR3 counts 18 amino acids. Only the CDR3 region is kept as DNA, spanning 54 bases read in frame from base 1.

This receptor was identified in a woman in her 30s with Graves' ophthalmopathy. The rearrangement joined TRBV12-3 or TRBV12-4 to TRBJ1-3; D gene: possibly TRBD1, on 5 matching bases. The specimen was blood. The encoded CDR3 is CASSLLPDRWLTGNTIYF. The nucleotide sequence reads TGTGCCAGCAGTTTACTCCCCGACAGATGGCTTACGGGAAACACCATATATTTT.